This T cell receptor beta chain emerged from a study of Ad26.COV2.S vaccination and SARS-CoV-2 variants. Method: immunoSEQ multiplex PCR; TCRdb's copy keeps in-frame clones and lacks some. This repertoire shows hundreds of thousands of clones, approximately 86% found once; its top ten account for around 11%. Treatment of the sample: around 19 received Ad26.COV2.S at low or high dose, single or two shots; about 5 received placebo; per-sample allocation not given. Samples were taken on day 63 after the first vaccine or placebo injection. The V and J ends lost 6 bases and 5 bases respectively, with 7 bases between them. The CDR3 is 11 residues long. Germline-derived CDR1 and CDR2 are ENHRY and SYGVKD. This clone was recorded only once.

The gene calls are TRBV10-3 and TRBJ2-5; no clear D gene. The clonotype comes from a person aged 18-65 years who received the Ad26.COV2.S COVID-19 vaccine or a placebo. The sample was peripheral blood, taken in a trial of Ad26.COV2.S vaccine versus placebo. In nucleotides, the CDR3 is TGTGCCATCAGCGAGAGCGAGACCCAGTACTTC. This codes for CAISESETQYF.